What follows are 14 T cell receptor beta chains derived from one specimen sequenced in a study of CD8+ T cells in alopecia areata. It was cDNA, reverse transcribed from extracted RNA, that served as the sequencing template. Method: immunoSEQ multiplex PCR; TCRdb's copy keeps in-frame clones and lacks some. The sample records about 76,000 clones, around 65% being singletons. Indicated treatment: oral pan-JAK inhibitor, 5-10 mg twice daily. The source material was CD8+ T cells sorted from blood, sampled at week 24, from a patient treated with tofacitinib. These receptors were taken from a human donor with alopecia areata.

This chain joins TRBV9 and TRBJ2-2; weak D call: TRBD2 (6 bases). The germline V gene has CDR1 SGDLS and CDR2 YYNGEE. V dropped 8 bases and J dropped 1 base, with 15 bases sitting between them. The CDR3 has 15 amino acids. The CDR3, as DNA: TGTGCCAGTGGGGACGGGACTTTGAACACCGGGGAGCTGTTTTTT. It codes for CASGDGTLNTGELFF. The entire variable domain, with the rest obtained from reference TRBV9 and TRBJ2-2, is as follows: DSGVTQTPKHLITATGQRVTLRCSPRSGDLSVYWYQQSLDQGLQFLIQYYNGEERAKGNILERFSAQQFPDLHSELNLSSLELGDSALYFCASGDGTLNTGELFFGEGSRLTVL.

V gene TRBV7-9 combines with J gene TRBJ1-5; D possibly corresponds to TRBD1 (5 bases). CDR1 is SEHNR, CDR2 FQNEAQ, per germline (reference sequence). The CDR3 length is 13 residues. Trimming pared 8 bases from V and 5 bases from J, leaving 13 bases between. The CDR3 reads CASRGGEHQPQHF. The CDR3 bases are TGTGCCAGCCGGGGCGGAGAGCATCAGCCCCAGCATTTT.

The V gene is TRBV28, the J gene TRBJ1-2; 12 positions agree with TRBD1. CDR1 and CDR2 (germline): MDHEN, SYDVKM. With V trimmed by 6 bases and J by 8 bases, 7 bases remained unmatched. CDR3 length: 14 residues. Here the CDR3 reads CASRPGTGGAGYTF. The CDR3, as DNA: TGTGCCAGCAGGCCTGGGACAGGGGGCGCGGGCTACACCTTC.

The J gene is TRBJ1-2, the V gene TRBV14; no firm D call. Germline V gives CDR1 SGHDN, CDR2 FVKESK. Trimming took 1 base from V and 4 from J, leaving 10 bases between them. The CDR3 covers 14 residues. CDR3 in amino acids: CASSQGQWAYGYTF. The DNA for the CDR3 is TGTGCCAGCAGCCAAGGGCAGTGGGCCTATGGCTACACCTTC.

This clone was observed a handful of times. The chain recombines TRBV19 with TRBJ2-2, with 9 bases that match TRBD2. From germline, CDR1 is LNHDA and CDR2 SQIVND (reference sequence). The CDR3 totals 14 residues. V gave up 9 bases and J gave up 2 bases; unmatched junction bases: 4. The CDR3 nucleotides are TGTGCCAGCCTTAGCGGGGGAAACACCGGGGAGCTGTTTTTT. Translation: CASLSGGNTGELFF.

V is TRBV2 and J is TRBJ1-4, with D unclear. The CDR3 totals 14 residues. Germline V gene sequence: CDR1 SNHLY, CDR2 FYNNEI. V was clipped by 6 bases and J by 4 bases, with 12 bases between them. The CDR3: CASSRLGINEKLFF. The CDR3 DNA reads TGTGCCAGCAGCAGACTGGGCATTAATGAAAAACTGTTTTTT.

There are a few counts of this clone. The chain has TRBV11-2 and TRBJ2-3; 7 bases fit TRBD1. Germline V lookup: CDR1 SGHAT, CDR2 FQNNGV. CDR3 length: 15 amino acids. Unmatched junction bases numbered 8, after V lost 5 bases and J lost 3 bases. In nucleotides, the CDR3 is TGTGCCAGCAGCCCGAGGGGGCTGCGGACAGATACGCAGTATTTT. Residues: CASSPRGLRTDTQYF.

The rearrangement joins TRBV5-1 to TRBJ2-2, with D perhaps matching TRBD1 (5 bases). The germline gives CDR1 SGHRS, CDR2 YFSETQ. The CDR3 is 16 amino acids. The ends were cut back, 2 bases at V and 4 bases at J, with 15 bases in the middle. The CDR3 loop is CASSLGPRVSTGELFF. CDR3 coding DNA: TGCGCCAGCAGCTTAGGTCCCAGGGTGTCCACCGGGGAGCTGTTTTTT.

A remark on this clone: Other DNA sequences from this sample encode an identical CDR3 as well. The chain employs TRBV29-1 and TRBJ2-7; TRBD2 might be the D (5 bases). From germline, CDR1 is SQVTM and CDR2 ANQGSEA. CDR3 length: 13 amino acids. V was shortened by 3 bases and J by 0 bases, with 9 bases between the two germline ends. The CDR3 reads CSVETGSSYEQYF. DNA of the CDR3: TGCAGCGTTGAGACGGGGAGCTCCTACGAGCAGTACTTC.

The genes are TRBV27 and TRBJ1-1; TRBD1 matches 10 bases. Germline CDR1 MNHEY, CDR2 SMNVEV (reference sequence). The CDR3 consists of 14 residues. With V trimmed by 5 bases and J by 5 bases, 5 bases remained unmatched. The CDR3 coding sequence is TGTGCCAGCAGTCCGACAGGGGGCTGGACTGAAGCTTTCTTT. It specifies CASSPTGGWTEAFF.

This clone was counted only a few times. This chain connects TRBV6-4 to TRBJ2-1; 10 nucleotides line up with TRBD1. Unmatched junction bases numbered 8, after V lost 11 bases and J lost 1 base. CDR1 and CDR2 (germline): MRHNA, SNTAGT. The CDR3 is 15 amino acids. The CDR3 DNA reads as TGTGCCCGACAGGGACAGGGGACTTCCTACAATGAGCAGTTCTTC. It specifies CARQGQGTSYNEQFF.

The chain is built from TRBV27 and TRBJ1-2; possible D gene TRBD1, 6 bases. The CDR3 has 14 amino acids. In germline, CDR1 is MNHEY, CDR2 SMNVEV (reference sequence). The V end was cut by 5 bases, the J end by 4 bases, with 14 bases between. This CDR3 is CASSPAGVSYGYTF. CDR3 in DNA: TGTGCCAGCAGTCCAGCAGGGGTTTCCTATGGCTACACCTTC.

Of note for this clone: The sample has other DNA sequences that encode this CDR3 too. The CDR3 region is CASSQERRLAKNIQYF. DNA for the CDR3: TGCGCCAGCAGCCAAGAAAGGCGTCTGGCCAAAAACATTCAGTACTTC. The chain combines TRBV4-3 with TRBJ2-4; no clear D gene. This CDR3 contains 16 residues. Germline V gene sequence: CDR1 LGHNA, CDR2 YSLEER. With 0 bases removed from V and 1 base from J, the gap between germline ends came to 10 bases.

The rearrangement uses TRBV4-3 and TRBJ1-3; D unresolved. Trimming took off 1 base at V and 1 base at J, with 8 bases between the two ends. CDR1 LGHNA and CDR2 YSLEER come from the germline V gene. The CDR3 is 15 residues long. CDR3 in amino acids: CASSQGVSSGNTIYF. The CDR3 DNA sequence: TGCGCCAGCAGCCAAGGGGTGTCGTCTGGAAACACCATATATTTT.